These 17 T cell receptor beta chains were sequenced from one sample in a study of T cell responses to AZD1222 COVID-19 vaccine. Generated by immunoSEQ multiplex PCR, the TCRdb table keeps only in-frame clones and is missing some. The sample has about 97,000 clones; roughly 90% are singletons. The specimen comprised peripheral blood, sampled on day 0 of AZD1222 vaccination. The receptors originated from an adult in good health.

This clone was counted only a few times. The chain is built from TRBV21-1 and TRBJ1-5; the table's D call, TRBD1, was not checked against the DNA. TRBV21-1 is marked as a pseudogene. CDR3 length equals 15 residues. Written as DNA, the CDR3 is TGTGCCAGCAGCAAAGGAAGGACAGGAACTCAGCCCCAGCATTTT. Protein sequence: CASSKGRTGTQPQHF.

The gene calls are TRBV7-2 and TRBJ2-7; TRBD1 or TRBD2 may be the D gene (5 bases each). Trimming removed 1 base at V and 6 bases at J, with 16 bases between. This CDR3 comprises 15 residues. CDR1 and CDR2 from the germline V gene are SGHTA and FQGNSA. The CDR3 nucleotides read TGTGCCAGCAGCTTAGTGTTTCAGGGAGATGCCGAGCAGTACTTC. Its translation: CASSLVFQGDAEQYF. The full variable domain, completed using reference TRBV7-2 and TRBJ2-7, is GAGVSQSPSNKVTEKGKDVELRCDPISGHTALYWYRQSLGQGLEFLIYFQGNSAPDKSGLPSDRFSAERTGGSVSTLTIQRTQQEDSAVYLCASSLVFQGDAEQYFGPGTRLTVT.

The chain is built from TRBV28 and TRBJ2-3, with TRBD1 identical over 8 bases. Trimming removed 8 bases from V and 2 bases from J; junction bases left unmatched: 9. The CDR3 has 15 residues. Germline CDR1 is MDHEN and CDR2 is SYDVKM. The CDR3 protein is CASRGDRGYTDTQYF. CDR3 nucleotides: TGTGCCAGCCGAGGAGACAGGGGATACACAGATACGCAGTATTTT.

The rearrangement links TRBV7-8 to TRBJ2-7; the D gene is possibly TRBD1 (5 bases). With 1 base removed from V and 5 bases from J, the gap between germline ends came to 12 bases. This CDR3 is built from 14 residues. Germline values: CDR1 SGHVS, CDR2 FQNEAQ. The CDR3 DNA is TGTGCCAGCAGCTTAGAACCAGGGCTCGACGAGCAGTACTTC. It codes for CASSLEPGLDEQYF.

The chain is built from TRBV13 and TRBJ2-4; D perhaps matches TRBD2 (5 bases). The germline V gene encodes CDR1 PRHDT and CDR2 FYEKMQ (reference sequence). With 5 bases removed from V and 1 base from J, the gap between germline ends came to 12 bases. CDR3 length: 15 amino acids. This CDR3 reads CASSRPGEAKNIQYF. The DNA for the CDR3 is TGTGCCAGCAGCCGCCCCGGGGAGGCCAAAAACATTCAGTACTTC.

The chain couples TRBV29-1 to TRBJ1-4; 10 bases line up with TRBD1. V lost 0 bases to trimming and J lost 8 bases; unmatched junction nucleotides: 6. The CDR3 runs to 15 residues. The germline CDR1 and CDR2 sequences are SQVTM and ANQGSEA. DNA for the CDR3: TGCAGCGTTGAAGATTGGGGACAGGGGCGAGAAAAACTGTTTTTT. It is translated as CSVEDWGQGREKLFF. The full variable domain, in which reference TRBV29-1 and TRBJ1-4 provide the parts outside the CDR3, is SAVISQKPSRDICQRGTSLTIQCQVDSQVTMMFWYRQQPGQSLTLIATANQGSEATYESGFVIDKFPISRPNLTFSTLTVSNMSPEDSSIYLCSVEDWGQGREKLFFGSGTQLSVL.

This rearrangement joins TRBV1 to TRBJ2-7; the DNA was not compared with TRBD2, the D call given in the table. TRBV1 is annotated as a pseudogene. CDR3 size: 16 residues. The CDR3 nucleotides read TGCACCAGCAGCCCCTCCTACGGGCTAGCGGACTACGAGCAGTACTTC. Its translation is CTSSPSYGLADYEQYF.

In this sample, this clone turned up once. CDR3 protein: CASSLYLRPSDDSPLHF. CDR3 nucleotide sequence: TGCGCCAGCAGCTTGTATTTGCGACCTTCGGACGATTCACCCCTCCACTTT. The rearrangement links TRBV5-1 to TRBJ1-6; D not certain. Germline CDR1 SGHRS, CDR2 YFSETQ. V lost 1 base and J lost 8, with 19 bases in between. CDR3 length: 17 amino acids.

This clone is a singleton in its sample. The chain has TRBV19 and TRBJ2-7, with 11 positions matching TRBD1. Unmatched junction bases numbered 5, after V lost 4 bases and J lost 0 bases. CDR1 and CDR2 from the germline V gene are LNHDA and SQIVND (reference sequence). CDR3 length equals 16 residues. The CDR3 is CASSRRTGGGSYEQYF. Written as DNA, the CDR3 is TGTGCCAGTAGTAGGCGGACAGGGGGCGGCTCCTACGAGCAGTACTTC. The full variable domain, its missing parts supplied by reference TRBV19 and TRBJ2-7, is DGGITQSPKYLFRKEGQNVTLSCEQNLNHDAMYWYRQDPGQGLRLIYYSQIVNDFQKGDIAEGYSVSREKKESFPLTVTSAQKNPTAFYLCASSRRTGGGSYEQYFGPGTRLTVT.

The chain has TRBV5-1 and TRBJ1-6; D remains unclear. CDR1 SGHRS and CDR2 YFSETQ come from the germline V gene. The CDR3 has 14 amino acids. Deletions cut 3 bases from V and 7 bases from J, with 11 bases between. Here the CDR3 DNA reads TGCGCCAGCAGCTCAACTAACAGAAATTCACCCCTCCACTTT. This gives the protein CASSSTNRNSPLHF. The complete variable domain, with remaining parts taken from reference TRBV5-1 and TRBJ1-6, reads KAGVTQTPRYLIKTRGQQVTLSCSPISGHRSVSWYQQTPGQGLQFLFEYFSETQRNKGNFPGRFSGRQFSNSRSEMNVSTLELGDSALYLCASSSTNRNSPLHFGNGTRLTVT.

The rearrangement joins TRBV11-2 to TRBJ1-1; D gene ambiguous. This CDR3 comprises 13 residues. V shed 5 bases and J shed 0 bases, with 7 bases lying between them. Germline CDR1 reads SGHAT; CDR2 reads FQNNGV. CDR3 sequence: CASSPHMNTEAFF. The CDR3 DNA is TGTGCCAGCAGCCCCCATATGAACACTGAAGCTTTCTTT.

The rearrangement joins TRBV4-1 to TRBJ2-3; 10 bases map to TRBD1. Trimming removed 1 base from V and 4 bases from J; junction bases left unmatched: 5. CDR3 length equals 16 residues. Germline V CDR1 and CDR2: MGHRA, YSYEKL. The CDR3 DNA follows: TGCGCCAGCAGCCAAGGGACAGGGGGTATGGCAGATACGCAGTATTTT. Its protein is CASSQGTGGMADTQYF.

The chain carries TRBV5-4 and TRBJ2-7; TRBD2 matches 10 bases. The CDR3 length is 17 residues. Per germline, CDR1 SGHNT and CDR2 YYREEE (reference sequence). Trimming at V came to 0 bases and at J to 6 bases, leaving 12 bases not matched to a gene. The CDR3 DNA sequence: TGTGCCAGCAGCTTGGCCTTTGGGACTAGCGAGTTTCTCGAGCAGTACTTC. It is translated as CASSLAFGTSEFLEQYF.

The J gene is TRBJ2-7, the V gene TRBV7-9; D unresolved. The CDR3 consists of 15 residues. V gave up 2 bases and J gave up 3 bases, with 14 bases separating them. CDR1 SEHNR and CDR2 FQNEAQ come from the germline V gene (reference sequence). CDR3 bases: TGTGCCAGCAGCTTAATGGCTAGTAAGGACTACGAGCAGTACTTC. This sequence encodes CASSLMASKDYEQYF.

This chain's CDR3 is CASSLANSAGELFF. The CDR3, as DNA: TGCGCCAGCAGCTTGGCAAACTCGGCCGGGGAGCTGTTTTTT. V and J are TRBV5-1 and TRBJ2-2; D is unresolved. The length of the CDR3 is 14 residues. The germline V gene has CDR1 SGHRS and CDR2 YFSETQ. V gave up 0 bases and J gave up 6 bases, with 9 bases separating them.

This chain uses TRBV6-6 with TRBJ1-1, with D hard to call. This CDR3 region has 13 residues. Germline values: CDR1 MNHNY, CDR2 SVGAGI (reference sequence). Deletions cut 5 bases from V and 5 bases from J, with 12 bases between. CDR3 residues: CASSPVGTTEAFF. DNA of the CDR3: TGTGCCAGCAGTCCCGTTGGAACGACTGAAGCTTTCTTT.

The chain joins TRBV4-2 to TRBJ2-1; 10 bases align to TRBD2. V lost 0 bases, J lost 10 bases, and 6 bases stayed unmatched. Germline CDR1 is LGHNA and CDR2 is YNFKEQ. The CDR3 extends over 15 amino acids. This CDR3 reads CASSQELAGRREQFF. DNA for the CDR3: TGTGCCAGCAGCCAAGAACTAGCGGGAAGGCGGGAGCAGTTCTTC.